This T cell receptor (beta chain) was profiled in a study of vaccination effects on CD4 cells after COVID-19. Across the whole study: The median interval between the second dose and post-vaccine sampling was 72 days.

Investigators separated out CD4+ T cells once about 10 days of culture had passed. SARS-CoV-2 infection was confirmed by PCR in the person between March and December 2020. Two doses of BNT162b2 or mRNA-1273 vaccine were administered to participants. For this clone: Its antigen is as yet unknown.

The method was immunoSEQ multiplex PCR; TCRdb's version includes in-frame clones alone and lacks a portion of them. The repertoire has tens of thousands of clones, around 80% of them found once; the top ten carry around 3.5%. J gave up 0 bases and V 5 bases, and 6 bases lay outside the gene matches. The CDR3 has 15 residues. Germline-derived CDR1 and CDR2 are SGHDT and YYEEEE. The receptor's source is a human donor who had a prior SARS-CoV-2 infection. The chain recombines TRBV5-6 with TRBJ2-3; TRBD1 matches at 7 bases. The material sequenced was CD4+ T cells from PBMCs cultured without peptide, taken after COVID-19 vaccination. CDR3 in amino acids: CASRETGRSTDTQYF. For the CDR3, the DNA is TGTGCCAGCAGGGAGACAGGGCGTAGCACAGATACGCAGTATTTT.